Included here is one TCR beta chain sequence, with context. Produced via immunoSEQ multiplex PCR; TCRdb's table is partial and in-frame only. Of about 380,000 clones in the sample, around 90% were seen once. The data were obtained in a study of blood T cell repertoires in COVID-19. Study background: Samples came from the United States, Italy and Spain, spanning acute and convalescent COVID-19. From T cells, B-cell-depleted T cells, or PBMCs came the material, which was cDNA or gDNA.

Germline-derived CDR1 and CDR2 are SEHNR and FQNEAQ (reference sequence). This CDR3 spans 12 amino acids. V was pared by 6 bases and J by 3 bases, with 8 bases between. V usage is TRBV7-9 and J usage is TRBJ2-5; tentative D call: TRBD2 (6 bases). The sample consisted of peripheral blood. This TCR was recovered from a young man with active or convalescent COVID-19. CDR3 amino acids: CASRRDEETQYF. Written as DNA, the CDR3 is TGTGCCAGCAGGCGGGACGAAGAGACCCAGTACTTC.